Following are 21 T cell receptor beta chains from one sample sequenced in a study of cytomegalovirus exposure and HLA in healthy donors. The primer mix had 60 Vbeta and 13 Jbeta primers. Measured with immunoSEQ multiplex PCR; TCRdb has only the in-frame clones, and not every one. The sample shows about 190,000 clones, around nine tenths of them seen only once. Sequencing input: PBMCs. The receptors here all came from a woman aged 18 to 35 in good health and CMV-seronegative.

This clone showed up just once. For the CDR3, the DNA is TGTGCCAGCAGCTTCTTTCCCGAGACCGGGGAGCTGTTTTTT. Its translation: CASSFFPETGELFF. This chain connects TRBV7-3 to TRBJ2-2; D unresolved. Per germline, CDR1 SGHTA and CDR2 FQGTGA. CDR3 length equals 14 residues. Trimming pared 3 bases from V and 5 bases from J, leaving 10 bases between.

The chain is built from TRBV10-2 and TRBJ1-3; 7 bases match TRBD1. Germline V gene data show CDR1 as WSHSY and CDR2 as SAAADI. CDR3 length equals 15 residues. Germline trimming cut 6 bases from V and 0 bases from J; bases unmatched to any gene: 5. The DNA for the CDR3 is TGCGCCAGCAGCGGGACAGATTTCTCTGGAAACACCATATATTTT. It translates to CASSGTDFSGNTIYF.

The V gene is TRBV27, the J gene TRBJ1-3; D perhaps matches TRBD1 (5 bases). V was shortened by 6 bases and J by 4 bases, with 16 bases between the two germline ends. The CDR3 loop spans 15 amino acids. Germline assignment: CDR1 MNHEY and CDR2 SMNVEV (reference sequence). The CDR3 region has the DNA TGTGCCAGCAGACAAGGGGTCGCGGGAGGAAACACCATATATTTT. This gives the protein CASRQGVAGGNTIYF.

V is TRBV6-5 and J is TRBJ1-5, with D unclear. Germline CDR1 and CDR2: MNHEY and SVGAGI. Trimming stripped 5 bases from V and 5 bases from J, with 10 bases between. This CDR3 is built from 13 residues. CDR3 region: CASSRGRDQPQHF. As DNA, the CDR3 is TGTGCCAGCAGTCGGGGTAGAGATCAGCCCCAGCATTTT.

V is TRBV2 and J is TRBJ2-7; TRBD1 matches 9 bases. Looked up from germline, CDR1 is SNHLY and CDR2 is FYNNEI. With V trimmed by 8 bases and J by 3 bases, 8 bases remained unmatched. The CDR3 length is 14 residues. The CDR3 sequence is CASGRDRVFYEQYF. The CDR3 DNA reads as TGTGCCAGCGGGAGGGACAGGGTCTTCTACGAGCAGTACTTC.

In its sample, this clone was seen once. The gene calls are TRBV27 and TRBJ2-7, with 9 nucleotides matching TRBD1. The germline V gene has CDR1 MNHEY and CDR2 SMNVEV (reference sequence). The CDR3 has 17 residues. Losses at the gene ends were 4 bases for V and 3 bases for J; bases not matched to a gene: 13. CDR3 amino acids: CASSSLSTVTGGYEQYF. In DNA, the CDR3 is TGTGCCAGCAGTTCCCTAAGCACCGTGACAGGGGGCTACGAGCAGTACTTC.

The CDR3 loop is CASSSSNRGETQYF. The DNA for the CDR3 is TGTGCCAGCAGCTCGTCTAATAGGGGGGAGACCCAGTACTTC. The gene calls are TRBV7-6 and TRBJ2-5, with D perhaps matching TRBD1 (6 bases). This CDR3 has 14 amino acids. Germline CDR1 is SGHVS and CDR2 is FNYEAQ. Trimming removed 4 bases at V and 5 bases at J, with 14 bases between.

This chain connects TRBV6-5 to TRBJ1-6; TRBD1 aligns across 9 bases. The CDR3 has 13 residues. The V segment lost 4 bases and the J segment 9 bases; nucleotides outside the gene matches: 1. Germline CDR1 is MNHEY and CDR2 is SVGAGI. In nucleotides, the CDR3 is TGTGCCAGCAGTTGGACAGGGGCTTCACCCCTCCACTTT. It codes for CASSWTGASPLHF.

The CDR3 loop reads CAWRGLATNGDEQFF. CDR3 DNA: TGTGCCTGGAGGGGGCTAGCGACTAATGGGGATGAGCAGTTCTTC. The chain links TRBV30 to TRBJ2-1; perhaps TRBD2 as D (6 bases). CDR1 is GTSNPN, CDR2 SVGIG, per germline (reference sequence). The CDR3 spans 15 residues. V dropped 3 bases and J dropped 8 bases, with 20 bases sitting between them.

V gene TRBV5-1 combines with J gene TRBJ1-2; D not resolved. V lost 0 bases and J 1 base, leaving 16 bases between the germline ends. The CDR3 has 17 residues. Germline CDR1 and CDR2: SGHRS and YFSETQ. CDR3 nucleotide sequence: TGCGCCAGCAGCTTGGGGCCGGGAGGGAAGGGTAACTATGGCTACACCTTC. Amino acids: CASSLGPGGKGNYGYTF.

The chain's CDR3 is CASSSAGGLRTEAFF. In DNA form, the CDR3 reads TGCGCCAGCAGCTCGGCGGGGGGGTTGAGGACTGAAGCTTTCTTT. V gene TRBV5-1 combines with J gene TRBJ1-1, with D tentatively TRBD1 (5 bases). The CDR3 runs 15 residues. Trimming removed 3 bases at V and 5 bases at J, with 17 bases between. Germline CDR1 SGHRS, CDR2 YFSETQ.

The rearrangement links TRBV5-6 to TRBJ1-5; unclear D gene. Germline V CDR1 and CDR2: SGHDT, YYEEEE. The CDR3 contains 15 residues. Trimming left V 2 bases short and J 0 bases short, with 9 bases between. The CDR3 is CASSFSLHSNQPQHF. The CDR3 DNA reads TGTGCCAGCAGCTTCAGTTTACATAGCAATCAGCCCCAGCATTTT.

The chain combines TRBV4-3 with TRBJ2-1; D gene uncertain. This CDR3 is built from 12 residues. Germline V gene sequence: CDR1 LGHNA, CDR2 YSLEER. The ends were cut back, 2 bases at V and 7 bases at J, with 6 bases in the middle. CDR3: CASSQTGNEQFF. Written as DNA, the CDR3 is TGCGCCAGCAGCCAAACCGGGAATGAGCAGTTCTTC.

This chain uses TRBV7-2 with TRBJ2-1, with 11 bases aligning to TRBD1. Per the germline V gene, CDR1 is SGHTA and CDR2 is FQGNSA. After removal of 2 bases from V and 5 bases from J, the junction contained 14 bases not matched to a gene. There are 19 residues in the CDR3. CDR3 in amino acids: CASSLRTGGVSGNDNEQFF. CDR3 sequence (DNA): TGTGCCAGCAGCTTAAGGACAGGGGGCGTTAGCGGGAACGACAATGAGCAGTTCTTC.

The rearrangement links TRBV13 to TRBJ2-5, with a weak D call TRBD1 (5 bases). Trimming pared 4 bases from V and 2 bases from J, leaving 8 bases between. This CDR3 has 13 amino acids. Germline V gives CDR1 PRHDT, CDR2 FYEKMQ (reference sequence). CDR3 coding DNA: TGTGCCAGCAGCTCTCAGGGTCAAGAGACCCAGTACTTC. It encodes CASSSQGQETQYF.

The J gene is TRBJ2-5, the V gene TRBV2; TRBD1 might be the D (5 bases). CDR1 is SNHLY, CDR2 FYNNEI, per germline. Trimming pared 0 bases from V and 7 bases from J, leaving 12 bases between. The CDR3 spans 14 residues. The DNA of the CDR3 is TGTGCCAGCAGTGAAGCGACGACAGTGAGGACCCAGTACTTC. It specifies CASSEATTVRTQYF.

This chain connects TRBV27 to TRBJ2-7, with a tentative D call TRBD1 (6 bases). CDR3 length: 15 amino acids. V dropped 6 bases and J dropped 4 bases, with 19 bases sitting between them. Germline CDR1 and CDR2: MNHEY and SMNVEV (reference sequence). The DNA for the CDR3 is TGTGCCAGCAGGGCTGGGGGCGGCAGAGGGTACGAGCAGTACTTC. Its translation: CASRAGGGRGYEQYF.

This clone was recorded a few times. The V gene is TRBV5-4, the J gene TRBJ2-3; 7 bases fit TRBD1. CDR3 size: 16 residues. V lost 3 bases, J lost 2 bases, and 9 bases stayed unmatched. Looked up from germline, CDR1 is SGHNT and CDR2 is YYREEE (reference sequence). The chain's CDR3 is CASSSGQASHTDTQYF. For the CDR3, the DNA is TGTGCCAGCAGCTCCGGACAGGCGTCACACACAGATACGCAGTATTTT.

V is TRBV5-4 and J is TRBJ2-6; D unresolved. The V gene's germline CDR1 is SGHNT and CDR2 YYREEE (reference sequence). This CDR3 is 12 amino acids long. Trimming stripped 3 bases from V and 7 bases from J, with 5 bases between. CDR3 region: CASSYGANVLTF. DNA for the CDR3: TGTGCCAGCAGCTATGGCGCCAACGTCCTGACTTTC. Looking up the rest from reference TRBV5-4 and TRBJ2-6 gives the full variable domain: ETGVTQSPTHLIKTRGQQVTLRCSSQSGHNTVSWYQQALGQGPQFIFQYYREEENGRGNFPPRFSGLQFPNYSSELNVNALELDDSALYLCASSYGANVLTFGAGSRLTVL.

This chain links TRBV7-9 with TRBJ2-1; D perhaps matches TRBD2 (5 bases). Germline V gene sequence: CDR1 SEHNR, CDR2 FQNEAQ (reference sequence). The V gene lost 3 bases and the J gene lost 7 bases, with 10 bases spanning the gap. The CDR3 contains 13 residues. The CDR3 DNA reads as TGTGCCAGCAGCTTGGGGTCGGGGAATGAGCAGTTCTTC. It codes for CASSLGSGNEQFF.

This clone was counted once. The chain carries TRBV7-2 and TRBJ2-4; a possible D gene is TRBD2 (7 bases). Trimming cost V 5 bases and J 1 base, with 21 bases left between them. Germline CDR1 is SGHTA and CDR2 is FQGNSA. This CDR3 contains 18 residues. Here the CDR3 reads CASSLLGGAGVAKNIQYF. CDR3 coding DNA: TGTGCCAGCAGCCTCCTGGGGGGGGCGGGCGTGGCCAAAAACATTCAGTACTTC.